This TCR beta chain emerged from a study of PD-1 blockade in classical Hodgkin lymphoma. The length of the CDR3 is 14 residues. Per the germline V gene, CDR1 is SEHNR and CDR2 is FQNEAQ (reference sequence). TCRdb's table, derived via immunoSEQ multiplex PCR, lists solely in-frame clones and lacks some. The sample contains about 42,000 clones, around 71% of which appear only once. Every patient relapsed after autologous stem cell transplantation, and brentuximab vedotin exposure varied. Sequenced here: peripheral blood mononuclear cells (PBMCs), sampled at baseline. This sequence joins TRBV7-9 and TRBJ1-2; D remains ambiguous. The receptor was derived from a human donor with classical Hodgkin lymphoma. The chain's CDR3 is CITPRTASNYGYTF. In DNA form, the CDR3 reads TGTATAACTCCCAGGACGGCCTCTAACTATGGCTACACCTTC.